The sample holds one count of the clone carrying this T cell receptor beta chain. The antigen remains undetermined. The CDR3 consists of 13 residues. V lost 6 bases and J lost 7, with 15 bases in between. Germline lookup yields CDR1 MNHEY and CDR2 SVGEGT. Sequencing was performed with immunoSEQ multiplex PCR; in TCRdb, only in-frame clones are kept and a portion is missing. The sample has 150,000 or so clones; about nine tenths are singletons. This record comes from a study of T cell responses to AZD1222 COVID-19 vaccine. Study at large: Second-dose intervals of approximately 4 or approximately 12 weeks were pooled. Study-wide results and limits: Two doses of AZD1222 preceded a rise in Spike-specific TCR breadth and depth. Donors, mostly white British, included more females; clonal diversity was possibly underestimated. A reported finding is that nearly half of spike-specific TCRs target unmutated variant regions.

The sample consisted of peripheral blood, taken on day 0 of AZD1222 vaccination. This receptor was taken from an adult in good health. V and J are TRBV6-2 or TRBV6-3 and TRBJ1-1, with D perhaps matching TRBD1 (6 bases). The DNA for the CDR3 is TGTGCCAGCAGCCCGACAGGAACAATTGAAGCTTTCTTT. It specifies CASSPTGTIEAFF.